The clone carrying this T cell receptor (beta chain) is a singleton in its sample. The sample is drawn from a study of cytomegalovirus exposure and HLA in healthy donors. CDR3 length: 14 residues. CDR1 and CDR2 (germline): MDHEN, SYDVKM. Trimming removed 3 bases from V and 16 bases from J, with 22 bases in between. PCR amplification relied on 60 Vbeta primers (plus 13 Jbeta primers). Sequencing used immunoSEQ multiplex PCR; TCRdb keeps in-frame clones, though not all of them. The sample includes 90,000 to 150,000 clones, roughly 15% of them seen just once. The receptor's source is a woman aged 18-35 years in good health and CMV-seronegative. The chain couples TRBV28 to TRBJ2-1, with D possibly matching TRBD2 (6 bases). The sequenced sample was PBMCs. CDR3 residues: CASSFQSQGGVRFF. The CDR3, as DNA: TGTGCCAGCAGTTTTCAGTCCCAGGGAGGCGTACGTTTCTTC.